This T cell receptor beta chain was identified in a study of T cells in localized non-small cell lung cancer. Whole-study results and caveats: The tumor had only one region sequenced, so heterogeneity remains possible. Researchers found a median approximately 57 of the top 100 tumor clones in adjacent lung. Longer overall survival was seen with higher T cell density measured in blood. Adjacent uninvolved lung tissue had the highest T cell clonality, exceeding tumor.

The germline V gene encodes CDR1 MNHGY and CDR2 SAAAGT. Trimming took off 0 bases at V and 11 bases at J, with 9 bases between the two ends. CDR3 length: 12 amino acids. Assay: immunoSEQ multiplex PCR; the TCRdb copy retains only in-frame clones and omits some. Among more than 2,000 clones listed, approximately 36% were seen once. Comment on this clone: What it binds is unknown.

The sequence derives from a female donor over 55 with stage I lung adenocarcinoma. Sequenced material: lung tumor tissue, taken before any cancer treatment. The rearrangement uses TRBV6-8 and TRBJ2-3; D is uncertain. The CDR3 DNA reads TGTGCCAGCAGTTACTCCCTCCAGATGCAGTATTTT. Its translation: CASSYSLQMQYF.